This TCR beta chain was sequenced for a study of T cell changes during pregnancy in multiple sclerosis. The CDR3 loop spans 17 amino acids. CDR1 is SGHRS and CDR2 is YFSETQ in the germline V gene. Trimming removed 0 bases from V and 8 bases from J, with 21 bases in between. Some clones are missing from TCRdb's copy, which holds only in-frame ones; the method was immunoSEQ multiplex PCR. Of 60,000 to 75,000 clones in the sample, about 90% are singletons; the top ten hold roughly 1.6%. The sample consisted of peripheral blood, taken after pregnancy. This chain connects TRBV5-1 to TRBJ2-1; D is possibly TRBD2 (8 bases). The source of this sequence is a female donor with multiple sclerosis, enrolled in a pregnancy study. The CDR3 sequence: CASSLVSREGASDEQFF. CDR3 in DNA: TGCGCCAGCAGCTTGGTTAGTCGGGAGGGGGCCAGCGATGAGCAGTTCTTC.